The next 27 T cell receptor beta chains were all read from a single sample in a study of T cell responses to AZD1222 COVID-19 vaccine. Assay: immunoSEQ multiplex PCR; the TCRdb copy retains only in-frame clones and omits some. Found here are around 58,000 clones, roughly 88% of them singletons; the top ten hold around 19%. The sample here was peripheral blood, taken on day 0 of AZD1222 vaccination. These receptors were collected from an adult in good health.

Only a few counts were recorded for this clone. The chain uses TRBV28 and TRBJ1-2; the match to TRBD1 covers 7 bases. Losses at the gene ends were 5 bases for V and 5 bases for J; bases not matched to a gene: 8. This CDR3 has 14 residues. CDR1 is MDHEN, CDR2 SYDVKM, per germline. In nucleotides, the CDR3 is TGTGCCAGCAGTCCTCGGGACAGAGTATATGGCTACACCTTC. Its translation is CASSPRDRVYGYTF.

V is TRBV6-2 or TRBV6-3 and J is TRBJ2-7, with D possibly being TRBD2 (5 bases). V gave up 6 bases and J gave up 7 bases, with 13 bases separating them. The CDR3 consists of 12 residues. The germline V gene has CDR1 MNHEY and CDR2 SVGEGT. DNA for the CDR3: TGTGCCAGCAGCCCCCCGGGGAGAGAGCAGTACGTC. It yields the protein CASSPPGREQYV.

The chain couples TRBV11-3 to TRBJ1-2; D unresolved. The CDR3 totals 15 residues. Per germline, CDR1 SGHNT and CDR2 YENEEA. The V and J ends lost 3 bases and 5 bases respectively, with 16 bases between them. The CDR3: CASSFAYWTEYGYTF. The CDR3 DNA is TGTGCCAGCAGCTTTGCTTATTGGACGGAATATGGCTACACCTTC.

There are a few counts of this clone. V and J are TRBV30 and TRBJ2-3; 7 positions agree with TRBD1. CDR3 length: 14 amino acids. CDR1 is GTSNPN and CDR2 is SVGIG in the germline V gene (reference sequence). The ends lost 3 bases at V and 0 bases at J; junction bases unmatched: 3. CDR3 bases: TGTGCCTGGAGGTGGACAGGAAGCACAGATACGCAGTATTTT. Its protein is CAWRWTGSTDTQYF.

This chain links TRBV7-6 with TRBJ2-4, with D hard to call. V gave up 4 bases and J gave up 0 bases, with 13 bases separating them. Germline V CDR1 and CDR2: SGHVS, FNYEAQ. The CDR3 totals 16 residues. In nucleotides, the CDR3 is TGTGCCAGCAGCTCCACCGACCGATTAGCCAAAAACATTCAGTACTTC. Encoded protein: CASSSTDRLAKNIQYF.

The chain carries TRBV12-5 and TRBJ1-6; D might be TRBD1 (5 bases). Trimming removed 2 bases from V and 6 bases from J, with 11 bases in between. Germline lookup yields CDR1 LGHNT and CDR2 FRNRAP. The length of the CDR3 is 15 residues. CDR3 amino acids: CASGLNSQGNSPLHF. In DNA form, the CDR3 reads TGTGCTAGTGGTTTGAACAGCCAGGGTAATTCACCCCTCCACTTT.

The gene calls are TRBV6-5 and TRBJ1-2, with 7 bases matching TRBD1. This CDR3 spans 14 amino acids. Trimming at V came to 4 bases and at J to 8 bases, leaving 10 bases not matched to a gene. The V gene's germline CDR1 is MNHEY and CDR2 SVGAGI. As DNA, the CDR3 is TGTGCCAGCAGTTCCGACTTGACAGGGATAGGCTACACCTTC. Protein sequence: CASSSDLTGIGYTF.

The genes are TRBV10-3 and TRBJ2-3, with D unclear. Trimming shortened V by 5 bases and J by 5 bases, and 11 bases separated the two germline ends. The V gene's germline CDR1 is ENHRY and CDR2 SYGVKD. The CDR3 length is 13 residues. CDR3 in DNA: TGTGCCATCAGTCCAGTGGGGATAGATACGCAGTATTTT. Protein: CAISPVGIDTQYF.

The chain is built from TRBV27 and TRBJ2-3, with a weak D call TRBD2 (5 bases). The germline CDR1 and CDR2 sequences are MNHEY and SMNVEV (reference sequence). CDR3 length equals 16 residues. V gave up 6 bases and J gave up 2 bases, with 18 bases separating them. In DNA, the CDR3 is TGTGCCAGCAGCCTCATGGCGGATAGCGTCACAGATACGCAGTATTTT. Residues: CASSLMADSVTDTQYF.

This chain uses TRBV5-6 with TRBJ1-5; the D is unclear. The CDR3 sequence is 12 residues long. Germline CDR1 and CDR2: SGHDT and YYEEEE. The V and J ends lost 10 bases and 7 bases respectively, with 15 bases between them. The CDR3 loop is CAPHPSGQPQHF. The CDR3 coding sequence is TGTGCCCCGCACCCTTCGGGACAGCCCCAGCATTTT.

The chain combines TRBV19 with TRBJ2-5; D remains unclear. V shed 6 bases and J shed 0 bases, with 11 bases lying between them. The CDR3 runs 14 residues. Germline assignment: CDR1 LNHDA and CDR2 SQIVND (reference sequence). The CDR3 sequence: CASRGRAYQETQYF. As DNA, the CDR3 is TGTGCCAGTAGAGGAAGGGCGTACCAAGAGACCCAGTACTTC.

This sequence joins TRBV6-4 and TRBJ2-7; the D gene is possibly TRBD2 (5 bases). V was cut by 2 bases and J by 4 bases, with 18 bases left in between. Germline assignment: CDR1 MRHNA and CDR2 SNTAGT. The CDR3 has 16 residues. CDR3 region: CASSDPRTEKRYEQYV. The CDR3 region has the DNA TGTGCCAGCAGTGACCCAAGGACTGAGAAAAGGTACGAGCAGTACGTC.

This clone was counted a few times. The chain recombines TRBV5-6 with TRBJ1-2, with 12 bases that match TRBD1. This CDR3 has 14 amino acids. Germline V CDR1 and CDR2: SGHDT, YYEEEE. V lost 4 bases, J lost 8 bases, and 6 bases stayed unmatched. CDR3 in DNA: TGTGCCAGCAGCCCGGGACAGGGGGCGAGGGGCTACACCTTC. Protein product: CASSPGQGARGYTF.

J is TRBJ2-5 and V is TRBV18, with TRBD1 matching 7 bases. Per the germline V gene, CDR1 is KGHSH and CDR2 is LQKENI. This CDR3 is 16 amino acids long. V dropped 6 bases and J dropped 5; count of bases not matched to a gene: 15. The CDR3 spells CASSGDTGQIKETQYF. In nucleotides, the CDR3 is TGTGCCAGCTCGGGGGACACGGGACAGATTAAGGAGACCCAGTACTTC. The full variable domain, rest sourced from reference TRBV18 and TRBJ2-5, is NAGVMQNPRHLVRRRGQEARLRCSPMKGHSHVYWYRQLPEEGLKFMVYLQKENIIDESGMPKERFSAEFPKEGPSILRIQQVVRGDSAAYFCASSGDTGQIKETQYFGPGTRLLVL.

The CDR3 loop is CASSYSSTSDDEQYV. The DNA for the CDR3 is TGTGCCAGCAGTTACTCGAGCACTAGCGATGACGAGCAGTACGTC. V gene TRBV6-2 or TRBV6-3 combines with J gene TRBJ2-7; TRBD2 matches 7 bases. Germline V gene sequence: CDR1 MNHEY, CDR2 SVGEGT. The CDR3 is made up of 15 amino acids. J was trimmed by 5 bases and V by 0 bases; bases with no gene match: 7.

The V gene is TRBV6-5, the J gene TRBJ2-3; 8 bases line up with TRBD1. V was pared by 6 bases and J by 2 bases, with 7 bases of the junction left unmatched. Germline CDR1 reads MNHEY; CDR2 reads SVGAGI. CDR3 length equals 15 residues. The DNA for the CDR3 is TGTGCCAGCAGCATCGACAGGGGACTCACAGATACGCAGTATTTT. Protein: CASSIDRGLTDTQYF.

V and J are TRBV28 and TRBJ2-7; D is perhaps TRBD2 (6 bases). CDR1 and CDR2 from the germline V gene are MDHEN and SYDVKM. This CDR3 is built from 16 residues. Deletions cut 4 bases from V and 5 bases from J, with 21 bases between. In DNA, the CDR3 is TGTGCCAGCAGTTCCGGCGGGGCAGGGAGGTATGACGAGCAGTACTTC. Amino acids: CASSSGGAGRYDEQYF.

This chain joins TRBV27 and TRBJ1-2; perhaps TRBD1 as D (6 bases). CDR3 size: 14 residues. Germline V gene data show CDR1 as MNHEY and CDR2 as SMNVEV (reference sequence). V lost 6 bases to trimming and J lost 5 bases, with 16 bases between them. The DNA of the CDR3 is TGTGCCAGCAGCCCCCGGGACAAAGAATATGGCTACACCTTC. This codes for CASSPRDKEYGYTF.

For the CDR3, the DNA is TGTGCCAGCAGCCCTTGGACCACTGAAGCTTTCTTT. Encoded protein: CASSPWTTEAFF. The chain couples TRBV2 to TRBJ1-1; no reliable D call. Deletions cut 6 bases from V and 4 bases from J, with 9 bases between. CDR3 length: 12 residues. The germline gives CDR1 SNHLY, CDR2 FYNNEI.

V gene TRBV6-2 or TRBV6-3 combines with J gene TRBJ2-7; D is ambiguous. Germline V gene data show CDR1 as MNHEY and CDR2 as SVGEGT. The CDR3 runs to 13 residues. Trimming removed 2 bases from V and 2 bases from J, with 7 bases in between. The CDR3 reads CASSYPTPYEQYF. CDR3 sequence (DNA): TGTGCCAGCAGTTACCCGACTCCCTACGAGCAGTACTTC.

CDR3 in amino acids: CASSVDGRGLRDTQYF. DNA for the CDR3: TGTGCCAGCAGCGTAGATGGCAGGGGTCTTAGAGATACGCAGTATTTT. This chain joins TRBV9 and TRBJ2-3, with a weak D call TRBD1 (6 bases). Germline lookup yields CDR1 SGDLS and CDR2 YYNGEE. The V end lost 0 bases, the J end lost 5 bases, and 16 bases lay between the germline ends. The CDR3 length is 16 residues.

The V call is TRBV6-4, the J call TRBJ1-1; maybe TRBD1 (6 bases). This CDR3 contains 16 residues. V lost 4 bases to trimming and J lost 3 bases, with 18 bases between them. Germline assignment: CDR1 MRHNA and CDR2 SNTAGT. The CDR3 sequence: CASSVSSGGADTEAFF. The CDR3 bases are TGTGCCAGCAGTGTTTCTTCCGGGGGCGCGGACACTGAAGCTTTCTTT.

The chain employs TRBV18 and TRBJ2-1, with 7 bases that match TRBD1. Germline trimming cut 3 bases from V and 2 bases from J; bases unmatched to any gene: 7. The germline V gene encodes CDR1 KGHSH and CDR2 LQKENI. CDR3 size: 16 residues. This CDR3 is CASSPQGGATYNEQFF. In DNA form, the CDR3 reads TGTGCCAGCTCACCCCAAGGGGGCGCCACCTACAATGAGCAGTTCTTC.

The V gene is TRBV7-8, the J gene TRBJ2-7; 12 bases are shared with TRBD2. Germline V lookup: CDR1 SGHVS, CDR2 FQNEAQ. The CDR3 runs to 15 residues. V shed 4 bases, J shed 5 bases, and the junction held 6 bases outside the gene matches. The CDR3 reads CASSSRLAGVNEQYF. CDR3 nucleotides: TGTGCCAGCAGCTCCAGACTAGCGGGAGTGAACGAGCAGTACTTC.

The chain is built from TRBV19 and TRBJ1-1; 7 bases map to TRBD1. CDR1 LNHDA and CDR2 SQIVND come from the germline V gene (reference sequence). This CDR3 has 16 amino acids. Trimming at V came to 5 bases and at J to 10 bases, leaving 19 bases not matched to a gene. CDR3: CASSARPGQPSPGAFF. CDR3 bases: TGTGCCAGTAGTGCCCGTCCGGGACAGCCCAGTCCTGGAGCTTTCTTT.

The chain couples TRBV5-6 to TRBJ2-1; maybe TRBD2 (6 bases). Trimming took 1 base from V and 7 from J, leaving 18 bases between them. This CDR3 comprises 16 residues. Germline values: CDR1 SGHDT, CDR2 YYEEEE. The CDR3 DNA sequence: TGTGCCAGCAGCTTGCTAGGTGCGGGACCGGGAAATGAGCAGTTCTTC. It codes for CASSLLGAGPGNEQFF.

This clone was detected only once. The V call is TRBV28, the J call TRBJ1-2; D is unclear. CDR3 size: 12 residues. Trimming pared 4 bases from V and 2 bases from J, leaving 5 bases between. Germline values: CDR1 MDHEN, CDR2 SYDVKM. CDR3 residues: CASSSRNYGYTF. The CDR3, as DNA: TGTGCCAGCAGTTCCCGGAACTATGGCTACACCTTC.